This T cell receptor (beta chain) emerged from a study of cytomegalovirus exposure and HLA in healthy donors. General observations from the study: In a later analysis, HLA-associated beta chains showed higher expansion and lower generation probabilities than comparable chains. According to an earlier analysis, most TCR beta V segments yielded productive rearrangements about 87% or about 30% of the time. Among CMV-associated TCR beta chains, most appeared HLA-restricted in a later analysis. Several of the most significant clusters appeared linked to common viral pathogens, based on a later analysis.

As concerns this clone: Its target is unknown.

The PCR ran on 60 Vbeta and 13 Jbeta primers. TCRdb's table, derived via immunoSEQ multiplex PCR, lists solely in-frame clones and lacks some. The repertoire holds roughly 120,000 clones, with about 70% as singletons. Germline-derived CDR1 and CDR2 are SGHDT and YYEEEE. This CDR3 comprises 16 residues. The V segment lost 3 bases and the J segment 4 bases; nucleotides outside the gene matches: 7. The sequence came from a woman in her 30s in good health and CMV-seronegative. The chain is built from TRBV5-6 and TRBJ2-3, with 11 nucleotides matching TRBD1. Sequencing was done on a sample of PBMCs. DNA for the CDR3: TGTGCCAGCAGCTGGGGACAGGGGGGATTAGCAGATACGCAGTATTTT. It encodes CASSWGQGGLADTQYF. The entire variable domain, with the rest obtained from reference TRBV5-6 and TRBJ2-3, is as follows: DAGVTQSPTHLIKTRGQQVTLRCSPKSGHDTVSWYQQALGQGPQFIFQYYEEEERQRGNFPDRFSGHQFPNYSSELNVNALLLGDSALYLCASSWGQGGLADTQYFGPGTRLTVL.